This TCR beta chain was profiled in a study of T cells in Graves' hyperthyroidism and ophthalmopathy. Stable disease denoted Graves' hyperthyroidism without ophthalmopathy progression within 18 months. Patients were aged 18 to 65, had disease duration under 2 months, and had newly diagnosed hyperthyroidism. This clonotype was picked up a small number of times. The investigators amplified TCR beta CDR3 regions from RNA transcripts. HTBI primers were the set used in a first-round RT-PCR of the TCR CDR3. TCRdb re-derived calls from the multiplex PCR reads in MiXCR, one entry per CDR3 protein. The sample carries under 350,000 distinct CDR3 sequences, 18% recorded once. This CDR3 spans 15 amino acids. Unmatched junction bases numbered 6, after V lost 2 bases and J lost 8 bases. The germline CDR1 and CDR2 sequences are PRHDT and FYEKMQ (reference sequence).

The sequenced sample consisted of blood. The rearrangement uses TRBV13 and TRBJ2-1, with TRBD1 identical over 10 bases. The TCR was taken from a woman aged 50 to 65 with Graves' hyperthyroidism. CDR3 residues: CASSLKGQGFDEQFF. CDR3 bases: TGTGCCAGCAGCTTAAAGGGACAGGGGTTCGATGAGCAGTTCTTC.